The clone carrying this T cell receptor beta chain was picked up a small number of times. Its specificity is unknown. The assay was immunoSEQ multiplex PCR, and TCRdb's table has in-frame clones only and misses some. The data show about 150,000 clones, about 88% seen once. This sample is part of a study of T cell responses to AZD1222 COVID-19 vaccine. The study's findings and limits: Mostly white British, mostly female donors; authors suggested clonal diversity may be underestimated. The CD4 TCRs associated with vaccination extended across spike and predominated at 160-218 and 743-854. Epitopes outside B.1.351 and B.1.1.7 mutated regions reportedly drew nearly half of spike TCRs. Repertoires were obtained only post-peak T cell response.

The CDR3 length is 16 residues. CDR1 and CDR2 (germline): SGDLS, YYNGEE. V was clipped by 0 bases and J by 6 bases; unmatched bases: 6. The chain recombines TRBV9 with TRBJ1-6, with TRBD1 identical over 7 bases. The receptor was isolated from an adult in good health. This material consisted of peripheral blood, taken on day 0 of AZD1222 vaccination. For the CDR3, the DNA is TGTGCCAGCAGCGTAGAAGGGGGCGAGAGTAATTCACCCCTCCACTTT. It translates to CASSVEGGESNSPLHF.